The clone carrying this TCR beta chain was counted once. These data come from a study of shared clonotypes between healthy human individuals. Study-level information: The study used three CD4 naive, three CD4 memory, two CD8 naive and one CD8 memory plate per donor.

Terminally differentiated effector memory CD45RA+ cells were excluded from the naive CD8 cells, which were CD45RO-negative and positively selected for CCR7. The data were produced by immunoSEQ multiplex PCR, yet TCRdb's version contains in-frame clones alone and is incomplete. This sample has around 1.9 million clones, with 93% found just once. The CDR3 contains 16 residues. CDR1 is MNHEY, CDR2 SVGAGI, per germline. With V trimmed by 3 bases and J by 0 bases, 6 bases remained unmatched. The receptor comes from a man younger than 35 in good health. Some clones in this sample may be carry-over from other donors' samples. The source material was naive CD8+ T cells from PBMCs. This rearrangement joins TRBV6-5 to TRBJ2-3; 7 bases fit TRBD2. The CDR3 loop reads CASSYGWEGSTDTQYF. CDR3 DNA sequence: TGTGCCAGCAGTTATGGTTGGGAGGGAAGCACAGATACGCAGTATTTT.